This TCR beta chain was sequenced during a study of CD8 T cells in ankylosing spondylitis. Findings of the study overall: Reactive arthritis synovial fluid and blood were previously reported to contain some motif variants. Apparently characteristic of ankylosing spondylitis blood was a TCR beta motif (under ten highly homologous variants).

Many counts were recorded for this clonotype. What it binds is not known. Library preparation for TCR beta used quantitative 5'-RACE with molecular barcodes. Each CDR3 protein gets one entry after TCRdb re-called the 5' RACE reads with MiXCR. The sample records some 130,000 distinct CDR3 sequences, about 7% being singletons. The TCR originated in a female donor with ankylosing spondylitis or in good health (not recorded which). The sample taken for sequencing was blood, either unsorted or a sorted T cell fraction (not recorded which).

CDR3 coding DNA: TGCAGTGCTAGACGTCCGGGACAGGGGTCTAGCTCCTATAATTCACCCCTCCACTTT. It is translated as CSARRPGQGSSSYNSPLHF. The V and J genes are TRBV20-1 and TRBJ1-6; 10 bases agree with TRBD1. The length of the CDR3 is 19 residues. CDR1 is DFQATT and CDR2 is SNEGSKA in the germline V gene (reference sequence). J was trimmed by 0 bases and V by 2 bases; bases with no gene match: 10.